The clone carrying this T cell receptor beta chain occurred a few times. Its cognate antigen is unknown. The data stem from a study of cytomegalovirus exposure and HLA in healthy donors. Study as a whole: Early release data held 75 million to 100 million unique TCRs from HLA-typed donors.

60 Vbeta and 13 Jbeta primers were used in PCR. Data came from immunoSEQ multiplex PCR; TCRdb stores just in-frame clones and leaves some out. Of more than 140,000 clones in the sample, 77% were seen once. CDR3 length equals 14 residues. The V and J ends lost 10 bases and 5 bases respectively, with 17 bases between them. CDR1 is MNHEY, CDR2 SVGAGI, per germline. Whole-study results and caveats: It was in a later analysis that TCR association rates were seen to vary by HLA locus, highest for DRB1 and lowest for HLA-C.

The source of this sequence is a female donor in good health and CMV-seronegative. The sample taken for sequencing was PBMCs. The chain employs TRBV6-5 and TRBJ1-4; no firm D call. The CDR3 here is CATSPGWQNEKLFF. The CDR3 coding sequence is TGTGCCACCTCCCCGGGGTGGCAAAATGAAAAACTGTTTTTT.